These 2 T cell receptor beta chains were sequenced from one sample in a study of shared clonotypes between healthy human individuals. Libraries were prepared by immunoSEQ multiplex PCR; TCRdb keeps only in-frame clonotypes and omits some of them. The sample includes about 2 million clones, 90% to 95% of them seen just once. The sequencing sample was made of naive CD4+ T cells sorted from blood. Subset described: CD45RA+ positively selected. Source of these receptors: a man younger than 35 in good health.

This clone came up once. The junction shows a germline mismatch at one end, possibly a read error. The gene calls are TRBV18 and TRBJ1-1; 8 nucleotides match TRBD1. Germline V lookup: CDR1 KGHSH, CDR2 LQKENI. This CDR3 contains 16 residues. The CDR3 loop reads CASSPARTGLNTEAFF. The CDR3 DNA reads as TGTGCCAGCTCACCAGCAAGGACAGGGTTGAATACTGAAGCTTTCTTT.

J is TRBJ1-5 and V is TRBV28; 7 bases map to TRBD1. Per the germline V gene, CDR1 is MDHEN and CDR2 is SYDVKM. The CDR3 extends over 14 amino acids. V lost 6 bases and J lost 5; bases outside the gene matches: 7. DNA of the CDR3: TGTGCCAGCAGCGGGGGACAGAAATATCAGCCCCAGCATTTT. Translated, it gives CASSGGQKYQPQHF.